This paragraph covers one T cell receptor (beta chain) sequence. No antigen is known for it. Clones were sequenced by immunoSEQ multiplex PCR, and TCRdb holds only the in-frame ones, with some missing. Of roughly 2,500,000 clones in the sample, 93% were seen once. The data derive from a study of shared clonotypes between healthy human individuals. Study background: Three CD4 naive, three CD4 memory, two CD8 naive and one CD8 memory plate were used per donor. Study-wide results and limits: The study found lower generation probabilities in non-shared clonotypes than in those shared by all four donors.

V gave up 6 bases and J gave up 6 bases; unmatched junction bases: 13. This CDR3 contains 15 residues. Germline V gene data show CDR1 as MNHEY and CDR2 as SVGAGI. This clonotype was obtained from a man in his late teens or twenties in good health. Some clones in this sample may be carry-over from other donors' samples. The chain couples TRBV6-5 to TRBJ1-2; 7 positions match TRBD1. The sample comprised naive CD4+ T cells from PBMCs. Subset denoted: CD45RA+ positively selected. The CDR3, as DNA: TGTGCCAGCAGATCTCGATCTGGGACAGCAGATGGCTACACCTTC. This codes for CASRSRSGTADGYTF.